This is a list of T cell receptor beta chains from one sample in a study of T cell responses to AZD1222 COVID-19 vaccine. The assay was immunoSEQ multiplex PCR, and TCRdb's table has in-frame clones only and misses some. The sample holds around 160,000 clones, more than 75% seen once. The source material was peripheral blood, sampled on day 0 of MenACWY control vaccination. These receptors were taken from an adult in good health. CDR3s leave out the opening cysteine and the closing phenylalanine or tryptophan. The order of the fields is V gene, CDR3 protein.

TRBV6-5	ASRDRGRGKAEQY
TRBV12-2	ASRSGVVGDGNTIY
TRBV24-1	ATSDSDREETQY
TRBV6-5	ATGQRIEGEKLF
TRBV7-3	ASSLNRVNEQF
TRBV28	ASSQQGYSPLH
TRBV19	ASSLRTGGRQTQY
TRBV5-6	ASSSLQLGGAYNEQF
TRBV7-9	ASSFTDRPLYGYT
TRBV24-1	ATSDLTGTQH
TRBV2	ASSEASGPALNTQY
TRBV11-1	ASSLPGQGAAEQY
TRBV5-5	ASSGTGATNEKLF
TRBV7-3	ASSEGRLSGANVLT
TRBV9	ASSVGTVQETQY
TRBV20-1	SASGTGTGNSPLH
TRBV9	ASSPQGAVETQY
TRBV7-3	ASSSSGGAHEQF
TRBV6-5	ASSSDRAGYGYT
TRBV6-5	ASRPDGGALGEQF
TRBV29-1	SVAVGPYGYT
TRBV13	ASSYETYEQY
TRBV6-2/TRBV6-3	ASSYSTGGMGTDTQY
TRBV5-4	ASSRQTDPLAKNIQY
TRBV18	ASSPLEWETQY
TRBV4-1	ASSLSGGYEQY
TRBV9	ASSTLLGQLYGYT
TRBV11-2	ASSLIGAKNIQY
TRBV3-1/TRBV3-2	ASSQVTLLNGGAIY
TRBV3-1/TRBV3-2	ASSRRDATGKSNEQF
TRBV2	ASSEGTGGSNYGYT
TRBV29-1	SVGWDTEAF
TRBV7-3	ASSATRSGTEAF
TRBV3-1/TRBV3-2	ASSAKTGLSTGELF
TRBV4-1	ASSHPGQGRPEAF
TRBV4-2	ASSQPQGSSDTQY
TRBV7-3	ASSLMATDTQY
TRBV7-6	ASSSRPGGGETQY
TRBV4-1	ASSQQGQGYNQPQH
TRBV10-2	ASLRGLDTGELF
TRBV30	AWSIGPSTAVNTEAF
TRBV6-5	ASRLSTDTQY
TRBV7-6	ASSVVMNTEAF
TRBV5-1	ASGAGQGPNTGELF
TRBV28	ASAGGGNNEKLF
TRBV11-2	ASSLTVIVGTGELF